The 9 T cell receptor beta chains in this list originate from one sample, sequenced in a study of shared clonotypes between healthy human individuals. The method was immunoSEQ multiplex PCR; TCRdb's version includes in-frame clones alone and lacks a portion of them. Among roughly 1.4 million clones listed, approximately 98.5% were seen once. The sequenced material came from naive CD4+ T cells sorted from blood. Subset indicated: CD45RA+ positively selected. The receptors derive from a man aged 25-45 years in good health.

V and J are TRBV11-1 and TRBJ2-7; 9 bases map to TRBD2. With V trimmed by 5 bases and J by 2 bases, 7 bases remained unmatched. The V gene's germline CDR1 is SGHAT and CDR2 FQDESV (reference sequence). CDR3 length: 15 residues. CDR3 region: CASSQRLAATYEQYF. The CDR3 bases are TGTGCCAGCAGCCAAAGACTAGCGGCTACCTACGAGCAGTACTTC.

As to this clone: The same CDR3 arises from other DNA sequences in this sample as well. The chain combines TRBV2 with TRBJ1-5; weak D call: TRBD1 (6 bases). This CDR3 has 14 residues. Germline CDR1 is SNHLY and CDR2 is FYNNEI. V lost 6 bases and J 0 bases, leaving 9 bases between the germline ends. The CDR3 loop reads CASSEQGSNQPQHF. In nucleotides, the CDR3 is TGTGCCAGCAGCGAACAGGGTAGCAATCAGCCCCAGCATTTT.

This chain joins TRBV27 and TRBJ2-1; 7 bases fit TRBD2. Germline CDR1 MNHEY, CDR2 SMNVEV (reference sequence). After removal of 5 bases from V and 2 bases from J, the junction contained 6 bases not matched to a gene. CDR3 length: 15 residues. This chain's CDR3 is CASSRAGVTYNEQFF. In DNA, the CDR3 is TGTGCCAGCAGTAGGGCGGGGGTCACCTACAATGAGCAGTTCTTC.

The chain joins TRBV28 to TRBJ2-2; TRBD2 matches at 10 bases. With 6 bases clipped from V and 5 bases from J, the junction kept 6 bases outside the gene matches. This CDR3 spans 15 amino acids. The V gene's germline CDR1 is MDHEN and CDR2 SYDVKM. This CDR3 is CASSGTSGITGELFF. The CDR3 nucleotides read TGTGCCAGCAGCGGCACTAGCGGGATTACCGGGGAGCTGTTTTTT.

This chain connects TRBV25-1 to TRBJ2-1; the match to TRBD2 covers 9 bases. The length of the CDR3 is 16 residues. Trimming removed 1 base from V and 6 bases from J; junction bases left unmatched: 7. Per germline, CDR1 MGHDK and CDR2 SYGVNS. In DNA form, the CDR3 reads TGTGCCAGCAGTGAATGGGGACTAGCAGTATTCAATGAGCAGTTCTTC. Translating it yields CASSEWGLAVFNEQFF.

The CDR3 sequence is CASGQANEKLFF. The CDR3 DNA follows: TGTGCCAGCGGTCAGGCTAATGAAAAACTGTTTTTT. The rearrangement links TRBV6-6 to TRBJ1-4; D is unclear. CDR1 is MNHNY and CDR2 is SVGAGI in the germline V gene (reference sequence). The CDR3 sequence is 12 residues long. The germline V and J ends were trimmed by 8 bases and 3 bases, with 7 bases remaining between them.

The CDR3 bases are TGTGCCAGCAGTTCCGGGGTAAATGGCTACACCTTC. As protein: CASSSGVNGYTF. The chain recombines TRBV6-5 with TRBJ1-2; D is undetermined. CDR3 length: 12 residues. Trimming took off 4 bases at V and 6 bases at J, with 9 bases between the two ends. CDR1 and CDR2 from the germline V gene are MNHEY and SVGAGI.

The gene calls are TRBV5-1 and TRBJ2-3; 12 bases map to TRBD2. CDR3 length equals 17 residues. Germline assignment: CDR1 SGHRS and CDR2 YFSETQ. With 3 bases clipped from V and 1 base from J, the junction kept 6 bases outside the gene matches. The CDR3 bases are TGCGCCAGCAGCTCCCTAGCGGGAGGGCCAGGCACAGATACGCAGTATTTT. As protein: CASSSLAGGPGTDTQYF. The full variable domain, in which reference TRBV5-1 and TRBJ2-3 provide the parts outside the CDR3, is KAGVTQTPRYLIKTRGQQVTLSCSPISGHRSVSWYQQTPGQGLQFLFEYFSETQRNKGNFPGRFSGRQFSNSRSEMNVSTLELGDSALYLCASSSLAGGPGTDTQYFGPGTRLTVL.

V and J are TRBV28 and TRBJ2-7; 8 nucleotides match TRBD1. The germline V gene encodes CDR1 MDHEN and CDR2 SYDVKM. Trimming cost V 4 bases and J 6 bases; bases outside gene matches: 11. The CDR3 has 15 amino acids. CDR3 DNA: TGTGCCAGCAGTTATCCGGGACAGGCTTCTGGCGAGCAGTACTTC. It codes for CASSYPGQASGEQYF.